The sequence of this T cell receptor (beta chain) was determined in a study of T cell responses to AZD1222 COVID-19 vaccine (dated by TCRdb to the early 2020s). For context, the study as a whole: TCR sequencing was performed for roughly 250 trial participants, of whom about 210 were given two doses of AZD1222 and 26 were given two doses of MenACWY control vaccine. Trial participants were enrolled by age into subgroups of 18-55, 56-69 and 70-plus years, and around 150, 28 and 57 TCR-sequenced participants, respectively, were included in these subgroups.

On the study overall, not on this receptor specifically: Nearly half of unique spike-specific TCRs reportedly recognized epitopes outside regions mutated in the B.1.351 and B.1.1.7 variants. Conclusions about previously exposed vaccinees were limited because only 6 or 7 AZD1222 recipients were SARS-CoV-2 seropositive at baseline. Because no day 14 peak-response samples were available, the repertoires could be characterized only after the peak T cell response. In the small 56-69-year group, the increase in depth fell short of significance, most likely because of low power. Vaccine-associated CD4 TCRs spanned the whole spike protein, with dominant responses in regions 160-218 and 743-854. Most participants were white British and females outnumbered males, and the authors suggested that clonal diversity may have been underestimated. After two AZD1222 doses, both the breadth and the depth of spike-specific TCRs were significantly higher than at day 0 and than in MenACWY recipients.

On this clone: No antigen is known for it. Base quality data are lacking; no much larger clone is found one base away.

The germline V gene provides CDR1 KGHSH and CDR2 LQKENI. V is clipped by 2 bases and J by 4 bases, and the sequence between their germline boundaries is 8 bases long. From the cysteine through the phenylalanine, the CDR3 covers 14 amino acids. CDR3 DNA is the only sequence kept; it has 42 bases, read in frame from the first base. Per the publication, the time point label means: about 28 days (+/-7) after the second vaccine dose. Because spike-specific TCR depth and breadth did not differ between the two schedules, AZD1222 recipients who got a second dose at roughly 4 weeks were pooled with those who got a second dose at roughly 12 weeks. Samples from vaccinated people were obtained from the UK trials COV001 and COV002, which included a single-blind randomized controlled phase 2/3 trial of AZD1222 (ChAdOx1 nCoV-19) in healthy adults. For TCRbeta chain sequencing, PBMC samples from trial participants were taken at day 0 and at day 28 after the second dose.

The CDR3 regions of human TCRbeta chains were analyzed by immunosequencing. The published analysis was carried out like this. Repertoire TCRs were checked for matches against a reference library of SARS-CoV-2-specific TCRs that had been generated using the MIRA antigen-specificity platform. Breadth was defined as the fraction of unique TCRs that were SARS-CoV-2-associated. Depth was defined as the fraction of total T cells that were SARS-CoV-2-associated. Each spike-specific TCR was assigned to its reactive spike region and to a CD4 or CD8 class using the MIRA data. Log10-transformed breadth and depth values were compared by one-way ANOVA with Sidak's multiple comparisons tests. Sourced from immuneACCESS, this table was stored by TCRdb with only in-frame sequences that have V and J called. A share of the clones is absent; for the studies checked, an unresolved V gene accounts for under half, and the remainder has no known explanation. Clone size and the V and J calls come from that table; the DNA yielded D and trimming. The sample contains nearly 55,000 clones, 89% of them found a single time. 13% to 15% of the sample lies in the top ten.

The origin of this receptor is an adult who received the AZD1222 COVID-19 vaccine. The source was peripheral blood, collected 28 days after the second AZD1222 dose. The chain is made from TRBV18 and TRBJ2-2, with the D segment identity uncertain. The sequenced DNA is TGTGCCAGCTCACCAGGGCTGAGCACCGGGGAGCTGTTTTTT. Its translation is CASSPGLSTGELFF.